The 14 T cell receptor beta chains reported below all come from one sample, sequenced in a study of OX40 agonist ivuxolimab in advanced cancers. Receptor libraries were prepared by the immunoSEQ multiplex PCR assay. TCRdb re-hosts the immuneACCESS table, in-frame sequences only. Its copies lack some clones; in the studies checked, an unresolved V gene accounts for under half of them, and the cause for the rest is not known. The sample table contains approximately 32,000 clones; only one count was recorded for approximately 89% of them. The ten largest clones represent 7% to 10% of the sample. The sequencing used CD4+ or CD8+ T cells sorted from blood, collected in a trial of the OX40 agonist ivuxolimab. These receptors were obtained from an adult with an advanced solid tumor such as melanoma, head and neck, liver or kidney cancer.

The chain employs TRBV11-3 and TRBJ1-4; D not resolved. There are 13 residues in the CDR3. The germline V and J ends were trimmed by 4 bases and 8 bases, with 11 bases remaining between them. Germline CDR1 and CDR2: SGHNT and YENEEA. The CDR3 DNA is TGTGCCAGCAGCTACCGACGTGGGGAAAAACTGTTTTTT. It codes for CASSYRRGEKLFF.

This clone was seen more than once but under ten times. The chain carries TRBV28 and TRBJ1-1, with a tentative D call TRBD1 (5 bases). V lost 6 bases to trimming and J lost 7 bases, with 15 bases between them. Germline CDR1 reads MDHEN; CDR2 reads SYDVKM. The CDR3 spans 13 residues. CDR3 loop: CASSRDGRNEAFF. CDR3 nucleotides: TGTGCCAGCAGCCGGGACGGGAGGAATGAAGCTTTCTTT.

This clone was recorded once. The rearrangement links TRBV5-6 to TRBJ2-3, with 9 positions matching TRBD1. CDR1 is SGHDT and CDR2 is YYEEEE in the germline V gene. Trimming removed 0 bases from V and 3 bases from J; junction bases left unmatched: 5. The CDR3 extends over 16 amino acids. CDR3 nucleotide sequence: TGTGCCAGCAGCTTGGCCCAGGACAGGGGTACAGATACGCAGTATTTT. Amino acids: CASSLAQDRGTDTQYF.

The chain employs TRBV7-2 and TRBJ2-7; TRBD1 might be the D (6 bases). Deletions cut 1 base from V and 0 bases from J, with 7 bases between. The germline V gene encodes CDR1 SGHTA and CDR2 FQGNSA. The CDR3 runs 14 residues. The DNA for the CDR3 is TGTGCCAGCAGCTTAGAAGGGGGCTCCTACGAGCAGTACTTC. Translated, it gives CASSLEGGSYEQYF.

This chain uses TRBV10-1 with TRBJ2-3; D is unclear. Germline V CDR1 and CDR2: WNHNN, SYGVQD (reference sequence). V was clipped by 3 bases and J by 0 bases, with 10 bases between them. The CDR3 contains 15 residues. CDR3 nucleotide sequence: TGCGCCAGCAGTGAAAAACCGGTTAGCACAGATACGCAGTATTTT. This codes for CASSEKPVSTDTQYF.

This rearrangement joins TRBV5-1 to TRBJ2-7; TRBD1 agrees at 7 bases. CDR1 and CDR2 from the germline V gene are SGHRS and YFSETQ. The CDR3 runs to 17 residues. Unmatched junction bases numbered 9, after V lost 0 bases and J lost 0 bases. CDR3 amino acids: CASSLEGQPKSSYEQYF. DNA of the CDR3: TGCGCCAGCAGCTTGGAGGGACAGCCAAAAAGCTCCTACGAGCAGTACTTC.

This chain links TRBV6-1 with TRBJ2-1; 8 nucleotides line up with TRBD1. V trimming: 3 bases; J trimming: 4 bases; junction bases outside the gene matches: 8. This CDR3 has 16 residues. The germline CDR1 and CDR2 sequences are MNHNS and SASEGT. The DNA for the CDR3 is TGTGCCAGCAGTGACCTCAGGGGGCGCCCGTACAATGAGCAGTTCTTC. Translating gives CASSDLRGRPYNEQFF.

The rearrangement joins TRBV9 to TRBJ1-3; no definite D call. Trimming cost V 4 bases and J 4 bases, with 9 bases left between them. The CDR3 has 13 amino acids. Germline values: CDR1 SGDLS, CDR2 YYNGEE. The CDR3 reads CASSPGGGNTIYF. The CDR3 region has the DNA TGTGCCAGCAGCCCTGGCGGAGGAAACACCATATATTTT.

V usage is TRBV7-2 and J usage is TRBJ2-7; D is perhaps TRBD1 or TRBD2 (6 bases each). Germline V lookup: CDR1 SGHTA, CDR2 FQGNSA. Trimming shortened V by 5 bases and J by 2 bases, and 16 bases separated the two germline ends. The CDR3 has 15 amino acids. CDR3 DNA: TGTGCCAGCAGCCCGGGGGCGGCGCTTACCTACGAGCAGTACTTC. This gives the protein CASSPGAALTYEQYF.

The rearrangement joins TRBV2 to TRBJ2-5, with 7 bases that match TRBD1. Germline V gene data show CDR1 as SNHLY and CDR2 as FYNNEI. The CDR3 covers 14 residues. The J segment lost 4 bases and the V segment lost 9 bases, leaving 11 bases of the junction unmatched. CDR3: CARSLQGLRETQYF. CDR3 coding DNA: TGTGCCAGGAGTTTACAGGGGCTTAGAGAGACCCAGTACTTC. Using reference TRBV2 and TRBJ2-5 for the parts outside the CDR3, the full variable domain is EPEVTQTPSHQVTQMGQEVILRCVPISNHLYFYWYRQILGQKVEFLVSFYNNEISEKSEIFDDQFSVERPDGSNFTLKIRSTKLEDSAMYFCARSLQGLRETQYFGPGTRLLVL.

The chain recombines TRBV6-9 with TRBJ1-1; no clear D gene. The CDR3 loop spans 14 amino acids. The germline V gene has CDR1 MNHGY and CDR2 SVAAGI. Trimming left V 4 bases short and J 0 bases short, with 9 bases between. DNA for the CDR3: TGTGCCAGCAGTTCCCGACGGATGAACACTGAAGCTTTCTTT. It specifies CASSSRRMNTEAFF.

The chain links TRBV7-9 to TRBJ1-1, with a tentative D call TRBD1 (5 bases). Germline V gene sequence: CDR1 SEHNR, CDR2 FQNEAQ (reference sequence). The CDR3 loop spans 16 amino acids. Trimming took 6 bases from V and 1 from J, leaving 18 bases between them. CDR3 protein: CASSLRQTVRNTEAFF. The DNA of the CDR3 is TGTGCCAGCAGTCTAAGACAGACAGTACGGAACACTGAAGCTTTCTTT.

The chain couples TRBV18 to TRBJ2-7; 10 bases line up with TRBD1. Trimming removed 3 bases from V and 2 bases from J; junction bases left unmatched: 7. Looked up from germline, CDR1 is KGHSH and CDR2 is LQKENI. The CDR3 consists of 16 residues. For the CDR3, the DNA is TGTGCCAGCTCACCGTGGACAGGGGGAGACACCTACGAGCAGTACTTC. Protein: CASSPWTGGDTYEQYF.

V and J are TRBV27 and TRBJ1-1; D is unclear. The germline CDR1 and CDR2 sequences are MNHEY and SMNVEV (reference sequence). The ends were cut back, 4 bases at V and 1 base at J, with 7 bases in the middle. This CDR3 region has 13 residues. This CDR3 is CASSSVENTEAFF. Here the CDR3 DNA reads TGTGCCAGCAGTTCGGTGGAGAACACTGAAGCTTTCTTT.